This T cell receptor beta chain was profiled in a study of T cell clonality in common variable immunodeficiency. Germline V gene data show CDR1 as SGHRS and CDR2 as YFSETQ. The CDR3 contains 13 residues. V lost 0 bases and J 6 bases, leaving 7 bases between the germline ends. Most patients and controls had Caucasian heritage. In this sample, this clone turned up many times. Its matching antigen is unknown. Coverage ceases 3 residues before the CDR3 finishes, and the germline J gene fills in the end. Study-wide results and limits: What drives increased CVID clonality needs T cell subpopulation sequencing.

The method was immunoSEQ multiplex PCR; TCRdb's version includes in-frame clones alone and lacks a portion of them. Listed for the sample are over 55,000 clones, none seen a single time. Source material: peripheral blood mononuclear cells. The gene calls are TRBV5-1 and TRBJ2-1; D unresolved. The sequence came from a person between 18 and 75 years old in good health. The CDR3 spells CASSLDPGNEQFF. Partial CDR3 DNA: TGCGCCAGCAGCTTGGATCCGGGCAATGAG.